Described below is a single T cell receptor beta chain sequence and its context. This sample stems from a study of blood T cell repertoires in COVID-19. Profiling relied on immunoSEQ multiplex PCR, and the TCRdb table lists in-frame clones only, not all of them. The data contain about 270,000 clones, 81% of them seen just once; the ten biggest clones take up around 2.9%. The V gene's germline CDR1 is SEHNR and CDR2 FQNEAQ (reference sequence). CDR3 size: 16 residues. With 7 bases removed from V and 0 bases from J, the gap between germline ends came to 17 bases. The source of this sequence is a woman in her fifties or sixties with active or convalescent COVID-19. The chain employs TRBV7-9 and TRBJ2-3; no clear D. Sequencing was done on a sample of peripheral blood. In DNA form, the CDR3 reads TGTGCCAGCACCATTTCAATAGATTCTAGCACAGATACGCAGTATTTT. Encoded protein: CASTISIDSSTDTQYF. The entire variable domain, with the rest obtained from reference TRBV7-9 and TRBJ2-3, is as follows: DTGVSQNPRHKITKRGQNVTFRCDPISEHNRLYWYRQTLGQGPEFLTYFQNEAQLEKSRLLSDRFSAERPKGSFSTLEIQRTEQGDSAMYLCASTISIDSSTDTQYFGPGTRLTVL.